This TCR beta chain was sequenced for a study of identical twins. The V gene end was trimmed by 5 bases and the J gene end by 9 bases; junction bases not matched to a gene: 6. CDR1 SNHLY and CDR2 FYNNEI come from the germline V gene. This CDR3 region has 15 residues. Note on this clonotype: Its matching antigen is unknown.

Overall study results and limits: Researchers caution that invariant MAIT and iNKT cells could partly confound zero-insertion analyses. Carriage of fewer insertions was seen in abundant cord blood beta clonotypes, whereas memory repertoires showed none.

In TCRdb, the 5' RACE reads were re-called with MiXCR into one record per CDR3 protein. The data contain approximately 1.8 million distinct CDR3 sequences, more than 30% of them singletons. The sequencing sample was made of cord blood. The sequence was collected from a newborn girl in good health. The chain recombines TRBV2 with TRBJ2-1, with 14 bases that match TRBD2. The CDR3 here is CASSRLAGGFGEQFF. Written as DNA, the CDR3 is TGTGCCAGCAGTAGACTAGCGGGAGGGTTCGGTGAGCAGTTCTTC.